These 32 T cell receptor beta chains were all obtained from the same sample, sequenced in a study of T-cell memory formation after mild COVID-19. TCRdb re-analysed the 5' RACE reads in MiXCR, keeping a single row per CDR3 protein. This sample has about 320,000 distinct CDR3 sequences, with approximately 15% found just once. Sequencing was performed on PBMCs or a T cell subset sorted from them (not recorded which). All receptors derive from a man between 18 and 35 years old who had mild COVID-19 (a few samples of this study predate the infection). Cell type and time point are not known.

The chain links TRBV7-3 to TRBJ1-1, with TRBD1 matching 7 bases. From germline, CDR1 is SGHTA and CDR2 FQGTGA. CDR3 length: 14 residues. J lost 0 bases, V lost 5 bases, and 3 bases had no gene match. The CDR3 spells CASSQQGLNTEAFF. The CDR3 DNA follows: TGTGCCAGCAGCCAACAGGGGTTGAACACTGAAGCTTTCTTT. Supplemented by reference TRBV7-3 and TRBJ1-1, the full variable domain reads GAGVSQTPSNKVTEKGKYVELRCDPISGHTALYWYRQSLGQGPEFLIYFQGTGAADDSGLPNDRFFAVRPEGSVSTLKIQRTERGDSAVYLCASSQQGLNTEAFFGQGTRLTVV.

This clonotype was observed a few times. The chain couples TRBV12-3 or TRBV12-4 to TRBJ1-1; tentatively, D is TRBD1 (6 bases). V lost 6 bases, J lost 1 base, and 12 bases lay in between. CDR3 length: 14 residues. CDR3 DNA: TGTGCCAGCAGCCACGGGACAACGAACACTGAAGCTTTCTTT. Its translation: CASSHGTTNTEAFF.

There are a few counts of this clonotype. J is TRBJ2-7 and V is TRBV10-3; 8 bases are a match to TRBD1. J lost 3 bases, V lost 6 bases, and 4 bases had no gene match. In germline, CDR1 is ENHRY, CDR2 SYGVKD. This CDR3 contains 13 residues. The CDR3 DNA reads as TGTGCCATCAGGCCCGGGACAGGCTACGAGCAGTACTTC. It yields the protein CAIRPGTGYEQYF.

This clonotype was seen a few times. The rearrangement links TRBV7-2 to TRBJ1-2; no definite D call. Germline CDR1 is SGHTA and CDR2 is FQGNSA. The V end lost 4 bases, the J end lost 5 bases, and 20 bases lay between the germline ends. There are 16 residues in the CDR3. The CDR3 coding sequence is TGTGCCAGCAGCTCCTCGGTGGGCATCAGCCATTATGGCTACACCTTC. Its protein is CASSSSVGISHYGYTF.

The chain is built from TRBV5-6 and TRBJ1-2, with D maybe TRBD1 (5 bases). Between the trimmed V and J ends, which lost 3 bases and 2 bases, there was a span of 14 bases. The CDR3 covers 15 residues. Germline values: CDR1 SGHDT, CDR2 YYEEEE. CDR3 in amino acids: CASSSMMGGNYGYTF. The CDR3 region has the DNA TGTGCCAGCAGCTCTATGATGGGGGGGAACTATGGCTACACCTTC.

This chain links TRBV10-2 with TRBJ2-5; 7 bases match TRBD2. V lost 8 bases, J lost 0 bases, and 0 bases stayed unmatched. This CDR3 is built from 12 residues. Germline V gives CDR1 WSHSY, CDR2 SAAADI. The CDR3: CASGGDQETQYF. CDR3 coding DNA: TGCGCCAGCGGGGGGGACCAAGAGACCCAGTACTTC.

The sample holds a few counts of this clonotype. This chain connects TRBV7-3 to TRBJ2-1; 8 nucleotides align to TRBD2. The V segment lost 1 base and the J segment 0 bases; nucleotides outside the gene matches: 5. Germline lookup yields CDR1 SGHTA and CDR2 FQGTGA. The CDR3 has 17 amino acids. The CDR3 loop is CASSLNERGSSYNEQFF. The CDR3 DNA sequence: TGTGCCAGCAGCTTAAACGAGCGGGGGAGCTCCTACAATGAGCAGTTCTTC. Full variable domain (missing parts from reference TRBV7-3 and TRBJ2-1): GAGVSQTPSNKVTEKGKYVELRCDPISGHTALYWYRQSLGQGPEFLIYFQGTGAADDSGLPNDRFFAVRPEGSVSTLKIQRTERGDSAVYLCASSLNERGSSYNEQFFGPGTRLTVL.

This clonotype was seen only a few times. The chain carries TRBV7-2 and TRBJ2-1, with TRBD2 as a possible D gene (5 bases). CDR1 is SGHTA and CDR2 is FQGNSA in the germline V gene. This CDR3 is 15 amino acids long. Trimming left V 1 base short and J 2 bases short, with 9 bases between. CDR3 DNA: TGTGCCAGCAGCTTAGGAGCTAGCACCTACAATGAGCAGTTCTTC. Translated: CASSLGASTYNEQFF. Full variable domain (remainder filled in from reference TRBV7-2 and TRBJ2-1): GAGVSQSPSNKVTEKGKDVELRCDPISGHTALYWYRQSLGQGLEFLIYFQGNSAPDKSGLPSDRFSAERTGGSVSTLTIQRTQQEDSAVYLCASSLGASTYNEQFFGPGTRLTVL.

This clonotype came up a few times. The chain combines TRBV27 with TRBJ1-2, with a tentative D call TRBD1 (5 bases). Germline values: CDR1 MNHEY, CDR2 SMNVEV (reference sequence). The CDR3 consists of 16 residues. Deletions cut 5 bases from V and 3 bases from J, with 19 bases between. The CDR3 reads CASSLDWRQRYYGYTF. The CDR3, as DNA: TGTGCCAGCAGTCTTGACTGGCGACAGCGTTACTATGGCTACACCTTC.

This clonotype was seen once. This chain links TRBV5-1 with TRBJ1-2; D not resolved. The CDR3 length is 15 residues. CDR1 is SGHRS and CDR2 is YFSETQ in the germline V gene. V was pared by 4 bases and J by 7 bases, with 20 bases between. The CDR3 DNA reads TGCGCCAGCAGCCTCAGGCCCCCCCCGCCGGGTGGCTACACCTTC. This encodes CASSLRPPPPGGYTF. Full variable domain (rest looked up from reference TRBV5-1 and TRBJ1-2): KAGVTQTPRYLIKTRGQQVTLSCSPISGHRSVSWYQQTPGQGLQFLFEYFSETQRNKGNFPGRFSGRQFSNSRSEMNVSTLELGDSALYLCASSLRPPPPGGYTFGSGTRLTVV.

The table lists this clonotype with a few counts. The chain uses TRBV14 and TRBJ1-2; 7 bases are a match to TRBD1. This CDR3 region has 13 residues. The J segment lost 6 bases and the V segment lost 4 bases, leaving 5 bases of the junction unmatched. Germline CDR1 SGHDN, CDR2 FVKESK. CDR3 protein: CASSPRGTDGYTF. In DNA form, the CDR3 reads TGTGCCAGCAGCCCGAGAGGGACAGATGGCTACACCTTC.

This clonotype was counted ten times or more. This sequence joins TRBV7-2 and TRBJ1-5; TRBD1 might be the D (5 bases). Trimming took off 5 bases at V and 4 bases at J, with 9 bases between the two ends. The CDR3 extends over 13 amino acids. Germline values: CDR1 SGHTA, CDR2 FQGNSA. For the CDR3, the DNA is TGTGCCAGCAGCATAAGACAGAATCAGCCCCAGCATTTT. This codes for CASSIRQNQPQHF.

The table lists this clonotype with a few counts. This chain uses TRBV6-1 with TRBJ2-2; 11 bases agree with TRBD1. Germline V gives CDR1 MNHNS, CDR2 SASEGT. This CDR3 has 14 residues. Trimming removed 6 bases from V and 6 bases from J; junction bases left unmatched: 3. CDR3 in amino acids: CASRGQGAAGELFF. The CDR3 DNA sequence: TGTGCCAGCAGAGGACAGGGGGCGGCCGGGGAGCTGTTTTTT.

The chain employs TRBV6-5 and TRBJ1-2; no reliable D call. Germline CDR1 is MNHEY and CDR2 is SVGAGI. This CDR3 has 13 amino acids. The V gene lost 6 bases and the J gene lost 3 bases, with 11 bases spanning the gap. CDR3 sequence reads: CASRNSYYYGYTF. In DNA form, the CDR3 reads TGTGCCAGCAGGAACAGCTACTACTATGGCTACACCTTC.

This clonotype was observed a few times. The chain links TRBV28 to TRBJ2-2; D might be TRBD1 (6 bases). V was shortened by 6 bases and J by 1 base, with 9 bases between the two germline ends. The CDR3 runs to 14 residues. CDR1 is MDHEN and CDR2 is SYDVKM in the germline V gene. CDR3 nucleotides: TGTGCCAGCAGGGACAGAGTGAACACCGGGGAGCTGTTTTTT. Its translation is CASRDRVNTGELFF.

This clonotype has only a few counts. The chain links TRBV7-6 to TRBJ2-7; perhaps TRBD1 as D (5 bases). The length of the CDR3 is 13 residues. Germline V gene sequence: CDR1 SGHVS, CDR2 FNYEAQ. Deletions cut 2 bases from V and 5 bases from J, with 10 bases between. In DNA form, the CDR3 reads TGTGCCAGCAGCTTATCATTGACAGACGAGCAGTACTTC. Translating gives CASSLSLTDEQYF.

The V and J genes are TRBV7-9 and TRBJ1-1; D not resolved. V lost 3 bases to trimming and J lost 5 bases, with 4 bases between them. The CDR3 length is 11 residues. Germline CDR1 SEHNR, CDR2 FQNEAQ (reference sequence). CDR3 sequence: CASSLITEAFF. The CDR3 region has the DNA TGTGCCAGCAGCTTGATTACTGAAGCTTTCTTT.

The genes are TRBV12-3 or TRBV12-4 and TRBJ2-5; maybe TRBD1 (6 bases). This CDR3 spans 15 amino acids. V was trimmed by 1 base and J by 2 bases, leaving 11 bases between them. Here the CDR3 reads CASSLGGLIQETQYF. CDR3 in DNA: TGTGCCAGCAGTTTAGGGGGGCTCATACAAGAGACCCAGTACTTC.

V and J are TRBV7-9 and TRBJ1-3; 9 bases line up with TRBD1. After removal of 4 bases from V and 7 bases from J, the junction contained 5 bases not matched to a gene. This CDR3 spans 14 amino acids. CDR1 and CDR2 from the germline V gene are SEHNR and FQNEAQ (reference sequence). CDR3 sequence reads: CASSSPGQGNTIYF. CDR3 in DNA: TGTGCCAGCAGCTCGCCAGGACAGGGGAACACCATATATTTT.

V is TRBV20-1 and J is TRBJ2-7, with 9 bases aligning to TRBD2. This CDR3 is 14 amino acids long. Germline V CDR1 and CDR2: DFQATT, SNEGSKA (reference sequence). Trimming cost V 5 bases and J 3 bases; bases outside gene matches: 8. CDR3 DNA: TGCAGTGCTTCGGAGACTAGCGGATACTACGAGCAGTACTTC. Translation gives CSASETSGYYEQYF.

This clonotype was counted a few times. This chain joins TRBV4-1 and TRBJ2-2; possibly TRBD1 or TRBD2 for D (5 bases each). The CDR3 runs to 15 residues. CDR1 and CDR2 (germline): MGHRA, YSYEKL. Trimming left V 3 bases short and J 1 base short, with 9 bases between. The CDR3 reads CASSHRDLNTGELFF. DNA for the CDR3: TGCGCCAGCAGCCACAGGGACCTGAACACCGGGGAGCTGTTTTTT.

This clonotype has more than one count but fewer than ten. The gene calls are TRBV12-3 or TRBV12-4 and TRBJ2-4; the D call may be TRBD1 or TRBD2 (6 bases each). Trimming removed 3 bases from V and 6 bases from J, with 9 bases in between. The CDR3 extends over 13 amino acids. The CDR3, as DNA: TGTGCCAGCAGTTTTGAGGGGGGAAACATTCAGTACTTC. Translation gives CASSFEGGNIQYF.

The chain employs TRBV4-3 and TRBJ2-3, with D perhaps matching TRBD2 (7 bases). The CDR3 covers 16 residues. With 4 bases removed from V and 5 bases from J, the gap between germline ends came to 19 bases. Per germline, CDR1 LGHNA and CDR2 YSLEER. The CDR3: CASSPGKGGPGDTQYF. The CDR3 coding sequence is TGCGCCAGCAGCCCGGGGAAGGGGGGGCCGGGAGATACGCAGTATTTT.

This rearrangement joins TRBV19 to TRBJ1-1, with no clear D. The CDR3 contains 16 residues. Germline V gives CDR1 LNHDA, CDR2 SQIVND (reference sequence). Trimming shortened V by 8 bases and J by 1 base, and 20 bases separated the two germline ends. CDR3 sequence (DNA): TGTGCCAGTTGCCTCGTCGCCAGCGGTGAGAACACTGAAGCTTTCTTT. It codes for CASCLVASGENTEAFF.

The V gene is TRBV7-9, the J gene TRBJ1-1; D is ambiguous. V was cut by 5 bases and J by 5 bases, with 15 bases left in between. The germline CDR1 and CDR2 sequences are SEHNR and FQNEAQ (reference sequence). The CDR3 contains 14 residues. The CDR3 region is CASSIGRYLTEAFF. The CDR3 coding sequence is TGTGCCAGCAGCATCGGACGTTATTTGACTGAAGCTTTCTTT.

This clonotype was counted between two and nine times. The J gene is TRBJ2-4, the V gene TRBV5-5; TRBD2 agrees at 10 bases. This CDR3 is built from 16 residues. The V segment lost 0 bases and the J segment 8 bases; nucleotides outside the gene matches: 8. Germline lookup yields CDR1 SGHKS and CDR2 YYEKEE (reference sequence). The CDR3 loop is CASSLVPSGGGYIQYF. CDR3 sequence (DNA): TGTGCCAGCAGCTTGGTGCCTAGCGGGGGAGGTTACATTCAGTACTTC.

This clonotype was observed at least ten times. The chain has TRBV7-8 and TRBJ2-1; D is unclear. The CDR3 length is 13 residues. Germline V CDR1 and CDR2: SGHVS, FQNEAQ. Trimming pared 4 bases from V and 6 bases from J, leaving 10 bases between. CDR3 in DNA: TGTGCCAGCAGCTCCATGAACAGCAATGAGCAGTTCTTC. This translates into CASSSMNSNEQFF. The full variable domain, in which reference TRBV7-8 and TRBJ2-1 provide the parts outside the CDR3, is GAGVSQSPRYKVAKRGQDVALRCDPISGHVSLFWYQQALGQGPEFLTYFQNEAQLDKSGLPSDRFFAERPEGSVSTLKIQRTQQEDSAVYLCASSSMNSNEQFFGPGTRLTVL.

This clonotype showed up just a few times. This sequence joins TRBV4-3 and TRBJ2-7; D call uncertain. The CDR3 consists of 13 residues. V was trimmed by 4 bases and J by 6 bases, leaving 13 bases between them. CDR1 and CDR2 (germline): LGHNA, YSLEER. Here the CDR3 reads CASSLTSGGEQYF. Written as DNA, the CDR3 is TGCGCCAGCAGCCTAACCTCCGGTGGCGAGCAGTACTTC.

The rearrangement joins TRBV20-1 to TRBJ1-2; no reliable D call. Trimming cost V 4 bases and J 8 bases, with 17 bases left between them. The CDR3 loop spans 13 amino acids. Germline assignment: CDR1 DFQATT and CDR2 SNEGSKA (reference sequence). CDR3: CSAKARRFWGYTF. CDR3 DNA sequence: TGCAGTGCTAAGGCAAGGAGGTTCTGGGGCTACACCTTC.

The V and J genes are TRBV27 and TRBJ1-6; D is ambiguous. CDR3 length: 14 residues. V lost 6 bases and J 4 bases, leaving 10 bases between the germline ends. The V gene's germline CDR1 is MNHEY and CDR2 SMNVEV (reference sequence). The CDR3 region is CASSYRDYNSPLHF. The CDR3 nucleotides read TGTGCCAGCAGCTACCGGGATTATAATTCACCCCTCCACTTT.

This clonotype was seen a few times. The chain's CDR3 is CASSLLSGQGEAFF. The CDR3 DNA is TGTGCCAGTAGTCTACTCTCGGGACAGGGTGAAGCTTTCTTT. This chain connects TRBV19 to TRBJ1-1, with 9 bases matching TRBD1. The germline V gene encodes CDR1 LNHDA and CDR2 SQIVND (reference sequence). The ends lost 5 bases at V and 7 bases at J; junction bases unmatched: 8. CDR3 size: 14 residues.

A few counts support this clonotype. The V call is TRBV15, the J call TRBJ2-2; D possibly matches TRBD1 or TRBD2 (5 bases each). There are 17 residues in the CDR3. Germline CDR1 is LNHNV and CDR2 is YYDKDF (reference sequence). The V and J ends lost 3 bases and 0 bases respectively, with 14 bases between them. CDR3 in amino acids: CATSRGPGTANTGELFF. In DNA form, the CDR3 reads TGTGCCACCAGCAGGGGACCGGGGACGGCGAACACCGGGGAGCTGTTTTTT.